This T cell receptor beta chain was sequenced in a study of monozygotic twins with inflammatory bowel disease. General study findings and limits: IBD patients carried less diverse TCRbeta repertoires (inverse Simpson) than healthy co-twins. Any single strong signal or clonotype tied to IBD lacked support.

A roughly 2.5 ml blood sample was drawn per donor. This CDR3 spans 16 amino acids. The germline V gene has CDR1 MNHEY and CDR2 SMNVEV (reference sequence). About this clonotype: Its target is unknown.

A 6-nucleotide sample barcode was carried by the UMIs, which template switching added. Reprocessing the 5' RACE reads, TCRdb reports a single entry for every CDR3 protein and omits DNA. This repertoire includes under 350,000 distinct CDR3 sequences. The chain couples TRBV27 to TRBJ2-1. Sequenced: blood. This clonotype was sampled from a human donor with ulcerative colitis or Crohn's disease, or a healthy co-twin of an affected twin (not recorded which). The CDR3 sequence is CASTTTARSSYNEQFF.